This T cell receptor (beta chain) is drawn from a study of T cells after yellow fever vaccination. Study information: Fractions of low cell number were prepared using SMART-Seq v4 Ultra Low Input. Regarding the study as a whole: Overall, a small share of clonotypes was seen in both CD4 and CD8 compartments.

A 5'RACE template-switching step, the method used to make TCR cDNA, added a universal primer site and UMIs. TCRdb itself ran the 5' RACE reads through MiXCR, one entry per CDR3 protein. The sample includes some 390,000 distinct CDR3 sequences, more than 5.5% of them seen just once. Regarding this clonotype: What it binds is unknown.

The sequence was collected from a man aged 25 to 45 who received the YFV17D yellow fever vaccine. Material: PBMCs, obtained 5 days after the yellow fever booster vaccination.

The CDR3 here is CAIKTGGTDTQYF. The DNA for the CDR3 is TGTGCCATCAAGACAGGGGGCACAGATACGCAGTATTTT. The rearrangement joins TRBV10-3 to TRBJ2-3; 8 bases fit TRBD1. The CDR3 covers 13 residues. Germline V gene data show CDR1 as ENHRY and CDR2 as SYGVKD. Trimming cost V 7 bases and J 1 base; bases outside gene matches: 1.